This TCR beta chain comes out of a study of neoadjuvant anti-PD-1 for oral cavity cancer. Study-wide points: Only a few patients per response group were TCR-analyzed; validation needed. Greater tumor shrinkage accompanied bigger post-treatment sizes of preexisting clones.

This clone was picked up a small number of times. What it recognizes is unknown. The time point denotes: after neoadjuvant nivolumab, at surgical resection. The protocol was immunoSEQ multiplex PCR, while the TCRdb copy is restricted to in-frame clones and leaves out a portion. Among around 10,000 clones listed, roughly 67% were seen once. This sample comprised tumor tissue, obtained after nivolumab (anti-PD-1) treatment. The TCR comes from a person aged 35-80 years with oral cavity squamous cell carcinoma.

As DNA, the CDR3 is TGCGCCAGCAGCCCTCGCCCTAATCAGCCCCAGCATTTT. The encoded protein is CASSPRPNQPQHF. The V call is TRBV5-1, the J call TRBJ1-5, with D unresolved. Looked up from germline, CDR1 is SGHRS and CDR2 is YFSETQ. V lost 4 bases and J lost 4, with 9 bases in between. The CDR3 totals 13 residues.